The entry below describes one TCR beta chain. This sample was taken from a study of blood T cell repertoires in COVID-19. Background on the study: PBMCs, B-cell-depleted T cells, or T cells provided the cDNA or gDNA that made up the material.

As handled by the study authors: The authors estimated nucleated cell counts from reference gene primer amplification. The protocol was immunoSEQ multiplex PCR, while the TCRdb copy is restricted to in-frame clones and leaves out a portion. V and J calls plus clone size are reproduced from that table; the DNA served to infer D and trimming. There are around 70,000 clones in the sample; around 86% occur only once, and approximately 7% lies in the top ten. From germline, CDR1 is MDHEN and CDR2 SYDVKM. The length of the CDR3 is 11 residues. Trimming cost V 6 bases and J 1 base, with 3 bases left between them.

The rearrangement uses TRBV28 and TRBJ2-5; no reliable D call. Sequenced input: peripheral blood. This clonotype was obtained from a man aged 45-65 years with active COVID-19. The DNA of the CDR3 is TGTGCCAGCAGCTTCCAAGAGACCCAGTACTTC. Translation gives CASSFQETQYF.